Sequencing of this T cell receptor beta chain was carried out in a study of beta chain features in type 1 diabetes. Expressed TCRB transcripts got sequenced, as all isolated RNA was reverse transcribed. Sequencing used immunoSEQ multiplex PCR; TCRdb keeps in-frame clones, though not all of them. Among around 250,000 clones listed, about 30% were seen once. This CDR3 has 15 amino acids. CDR1 is LGHNA, CDR2 YSLEER, per germline. The V end lost 4 bases, the J end lost 1 base, and 10 bases lay between the germline ends. The sample was central memory CD4+ T cells from blood. The clonotype was recovered from a man between 25 and 39 years old in good health. The chain carries TRBV4-3 and TRBJ2-2; D remains ambiguous. The CDR3 DNA is TGCGCCAGCAGCCCCAGCCCCGGGAACACCGGGGAGCTGTTTTTT. It translates to CASSPSPGNTGELFF.